Listed below are T cell receptor beta chains from one sample, sequenced in a study of T cell repertoires in cytomegalovirus infection. Their antigens are not known. One entry per CDR3 protein results from TCRdb running MiXCR on the reads. Of approximately 910,000 distinct CDR3 sequences in the sample, about a third were seen once. The material was cultured CD8+ T cells from PBMCs, obtained from culture after CMV antigen stimulation. The receptors derive from a human donor in good health (CMV status not recorded). Some clones in this sample may be carry-over from other donors' samples. The CDR3 runs from the conserved cysteine through the conserved F or W. The order of the fields is V gene, D gene, clone size, J gene, CDR3 DNA, CDR3 protein. A D gene is named only where the DNA matches it firmly. Not every row has a clone size; where given, it reads once, few, many or a size class.

TRBV27	.	.	TRBJ1-1	TGTGCCAGCACTGAGGACGGAGTGAACACTGAAGCTTTCTTT	CASTEDGVNTEAFF
TRBV19	.	.	TRBJ1-3	TGTGCCAGTAGTATAACCCCCGGAAACACCATATATTTT	CASSITPGNTIYF
TRBV19	TRBD1	.	TRBJ2-1	TGTGCCAGTAGTCCCGGGACAGGGACCTATGAGCAGTTCTTC	CASSPGTGTYEQFF
TRBV7-2	TRBD1	many	TRBJ1-2	TGTGCCAGCAGCCCGACAGGGGGAACTGATGGCTACACCTTC	CASSPTGGTDGYTF
TRBV5-3	.	once	TRBJ1-1	TGTGCCAGCACCCTGGTGGGGGGCGCTGAAGCTTTCTTT	CASTLVGGAEAFF
TRBV10-3	.	few	TRBJ2-1	TGTGCCATCAGCCCTAGCGAACATGAGCAGTTCTTC	CAISPSEHEQFF
TRBV7-9	.	few	TRBJ1-2	TGTGCCAGCAGCTTAGCGCTGGGGGGGCAAGGAGATGGCTACACCTTC	CASSLALGGQGDGYTF
TRBV6-5	.	few	TRBJ1-1	TGTGCCAGCACCTCAGTAAGACGGGGGAACACTGAAGCTTTCTTT	CASTSVRRGNTEAFF
TRBV27	.	.	TRBJ2-1	TGTGCCAGCAGTTTAAGCGGACAGAATGAGCAGTTCTTC	CASSLSGQNEQFF
TRBV14	.	.	TRBJ2-6	TGTGCCAGCAGCCAAGAGCTTGAAACCTCTGGGGCCAACGTCCTGACTTTC	CASSQELETSGANVLTF
TRBV27	TRBD1	.	TRBJ2-1	TGTGCCAGCAGCCATCTACCGGGACAGGGCCTTCCTGAGCAGTTCTTC	CASSHLPGQGLPEQFF
TRBV7-6	TRBD1	many	TRBJ1-1	TGTGCCAGCAGCTTAGCGAGGACAGGGAGGAACACTGAAGCTTTCTTT	CASSLARTGRNTEAFF
TRBV9	.	.	TRBJ2-7	TGTGCCAGCAGCCCTCCGGGCAGGGAGTTTATCGAGCAGTACTTC	CASSPPGREFIEQYF
TRBV20-1	TRBD2	few	TRBJ2-5	TGCAGTGCTGGGGGACTAGCGCGTACAAGTGGCTTCCAAGAGACCCAGTACTTC	CSAGGLARTSGFQETQYF
TRBV10-2	TRBD2	few	TRBJ2-1	TGCGCCAGCAGTGGTAGACTAGCGGGGGAACACAATGAGCAGTTCTTC	CASSGRLAGEHNEQFF
TRBV7-9	TRBD1	few	TRBJ2-1	TGTGCCAGCAGCGAAATCCGCCGGGACAGCTCCTACAATGAGCAGTTCTTC	CASSEIRRDSSYNEQFF
TRBV7-6	.	many	TRBJ1-5	TGTGCCAGCAGCCCGAGACGCCTAGAACAGCCCCAGCATTTT	CASSPRRLEQPQHF